The table lists the clone carrying this T cell receptor (beta chain) with many counts. Its antigen is not identified. Each TCR beta library was made by quantitative 5'-RACE that incorporated molecular barcodes. Each CDR3 protein gets one entry after TCRdb re-called the 5' RACE reads with MiXCR. The sample holds some 120,000 distinct CDR3 sequences; over 6.5% are singletons and the top ten take 12%. These data come from a study of CD8 T cells in ankylosing spondylitis. Findings and limits, study-wide: There was a TCR beta motif, made of several highly homologous variants, that appeared characteristic of ankylosing spondylitis blood. Significant enrichment of disease-linked clones was reportedly seen in matched ankylosing spondylitis synovial fluid.

The CDR3 runs to 13 residues. V lost 6 bases to trimming and J lost 0 bases, with 11 bases between them. In germline, CDR1 is SQVTM, CDR2 ANQGSEA. The receptor comes from a male donor with ankylosing spondylitis or in good health (not recorded which). Sequencing was performed on blood, either unsorted or a sorted T cell fraction (not recorded which). The rearrangement links TRBV29-1 to TRBJ1-1; D is undetermined. CDR3 region: CSVGLKLNTEAFF. The CDR3 coding sequence is TGCAGCGTAGGACTCAAGCTGAACACTGAAGCTTTCTTT.